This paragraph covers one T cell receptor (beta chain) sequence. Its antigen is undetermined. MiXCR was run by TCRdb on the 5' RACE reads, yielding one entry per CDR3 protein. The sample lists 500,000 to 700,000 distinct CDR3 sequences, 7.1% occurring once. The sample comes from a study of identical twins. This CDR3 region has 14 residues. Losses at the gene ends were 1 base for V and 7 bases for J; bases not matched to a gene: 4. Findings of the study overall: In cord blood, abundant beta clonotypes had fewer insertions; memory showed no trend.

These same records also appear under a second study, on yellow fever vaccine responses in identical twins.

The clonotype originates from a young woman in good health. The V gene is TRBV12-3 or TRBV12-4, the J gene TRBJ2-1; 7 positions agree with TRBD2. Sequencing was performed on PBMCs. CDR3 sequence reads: CASSLVTSENEQFF. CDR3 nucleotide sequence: TGTGCCAGCAGTTTAGTCACTAGCGAAAATGAGCAGTTCTTC.